Included here is one T cell receptor (beta chain) sequence, with context. This entry belongs to a study of blood T cell repertoires in COVID-19. The trim removed 8 bases at V and 8 bases at J, leaving 6 bases unmatched. CDR3 size: 14 residues. Germline values: CDR1 MNHNY, CDR2 SVGAGI (reference sequence). Libraries were prepared by immunoSEQ multiplex PCR; TCRdb keeps only in-frame clonotypes and omits some of them. Of roughly 41,000 clones in the sample, approximately 90% were seen once. The sample was peripheral blood. J is TRBJ2-1 and V is TRBV6-6; 13 bases align to TRBD2. The TCR was taken from a man between 60 and 75 years old with active COVID-19. The CDR3 DNA reads as TGTGCCAGCGGGACTAGCGGGATAGGTGATGAGCAGTTCTTC. It encodes CASGTSGIGDEQFF.